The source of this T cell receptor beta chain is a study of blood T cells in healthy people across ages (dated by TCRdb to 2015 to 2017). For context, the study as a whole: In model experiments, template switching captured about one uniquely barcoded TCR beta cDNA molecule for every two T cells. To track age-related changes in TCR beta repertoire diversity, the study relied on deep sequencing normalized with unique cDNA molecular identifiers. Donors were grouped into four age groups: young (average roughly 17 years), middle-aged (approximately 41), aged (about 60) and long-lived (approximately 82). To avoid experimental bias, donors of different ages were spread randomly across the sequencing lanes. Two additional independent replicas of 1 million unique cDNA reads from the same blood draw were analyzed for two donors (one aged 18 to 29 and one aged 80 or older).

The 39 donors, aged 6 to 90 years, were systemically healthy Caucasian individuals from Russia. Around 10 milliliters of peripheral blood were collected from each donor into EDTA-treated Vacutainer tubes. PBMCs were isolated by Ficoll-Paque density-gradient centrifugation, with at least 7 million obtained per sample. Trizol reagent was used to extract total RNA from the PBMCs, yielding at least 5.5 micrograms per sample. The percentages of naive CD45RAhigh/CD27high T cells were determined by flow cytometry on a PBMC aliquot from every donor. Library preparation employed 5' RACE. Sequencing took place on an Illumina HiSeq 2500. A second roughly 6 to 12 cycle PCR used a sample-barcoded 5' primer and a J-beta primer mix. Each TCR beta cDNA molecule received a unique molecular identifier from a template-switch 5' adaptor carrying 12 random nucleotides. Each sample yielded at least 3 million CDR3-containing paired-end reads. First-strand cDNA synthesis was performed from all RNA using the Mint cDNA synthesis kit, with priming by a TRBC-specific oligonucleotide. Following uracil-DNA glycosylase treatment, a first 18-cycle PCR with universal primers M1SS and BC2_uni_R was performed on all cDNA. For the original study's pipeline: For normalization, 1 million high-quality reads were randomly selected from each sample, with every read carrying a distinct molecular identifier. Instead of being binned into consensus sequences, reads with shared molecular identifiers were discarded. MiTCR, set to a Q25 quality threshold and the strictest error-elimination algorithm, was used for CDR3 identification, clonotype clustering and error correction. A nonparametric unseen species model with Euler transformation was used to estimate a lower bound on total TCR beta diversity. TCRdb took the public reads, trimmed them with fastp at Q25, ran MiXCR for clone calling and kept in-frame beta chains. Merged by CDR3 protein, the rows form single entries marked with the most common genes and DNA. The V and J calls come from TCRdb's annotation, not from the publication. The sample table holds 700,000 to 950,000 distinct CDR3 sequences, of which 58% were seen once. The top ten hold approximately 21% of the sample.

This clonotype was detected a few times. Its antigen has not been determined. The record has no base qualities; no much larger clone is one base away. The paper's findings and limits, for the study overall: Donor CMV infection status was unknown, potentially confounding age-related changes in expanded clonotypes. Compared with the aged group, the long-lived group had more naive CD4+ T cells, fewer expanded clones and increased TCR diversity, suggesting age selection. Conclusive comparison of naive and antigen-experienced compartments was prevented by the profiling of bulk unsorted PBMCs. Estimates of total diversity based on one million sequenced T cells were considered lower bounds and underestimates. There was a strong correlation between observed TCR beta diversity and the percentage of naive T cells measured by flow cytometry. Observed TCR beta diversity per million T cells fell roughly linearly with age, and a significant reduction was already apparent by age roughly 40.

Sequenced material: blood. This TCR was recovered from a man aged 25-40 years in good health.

DNA sequence: TGTGCCAGCAGCTTAGAGGGGACTACAGGCGAGCAGTACTTC. The resulting protein is CASSLEGTTGEQYF. The V and J segments used are TRBV7-2 and TRBJ2-7, and 7 bases in between align with TRBD2. The CDR3 runs 14 amino acids, cysteine and phenylalanine included. The sequence is cut down to CDR3 DNA, 42 bases in frame from base 1. V lost 1 base and J lost 6 bases, and the count of bases not matched to a germline gene is 6. Via the germline V gene, CDR1 is SGHTA and CDR2 FQGNSA.